Given below is one T cell receptor beta chain in context. The sample belongs to a study of blood T cell repertoires in COVID-19. About the study: Sites in the United States, Italy and Spain provided acute and convalescent COVID-19 samples. T cells, B-cell-depleted T cells, or PBMCs supplied cDNA or gDNA.

Trimming took 2 bases from V and 6 from J, leaving 18 bases between them. Germline V gene data show CDR1 as SGDLS and CDR2 as YYNGEE. The CDR3 has 15 amino acids. Original processing notes: Scientists estimated how many nucleated cells there were by amplifying reference gene primers. The method was immunoSEQ multiplex PCR; TCRdb's version includes in-frame clones alone and lacks a portion of them. V and J calls plus clone size are reproduced from that table; the DNA served to infer D and trimming. The table has roughly 82,000 clones, roughly 88% seen once. The chain is built from TRBV9 and TRBJ2-7; no clear D gene. Source material: peripheral blood. This receptor was identified in a woman aged 50 to 60 in a cohort sampled during active COVID-19. The CDR3 region is CASSVDSQAPSEQYF. The CDR3 coding sequence is TGTGCCAGCAGCGTGGATTCGCAGGCTCCCTCCGAGCAGTACTTC.